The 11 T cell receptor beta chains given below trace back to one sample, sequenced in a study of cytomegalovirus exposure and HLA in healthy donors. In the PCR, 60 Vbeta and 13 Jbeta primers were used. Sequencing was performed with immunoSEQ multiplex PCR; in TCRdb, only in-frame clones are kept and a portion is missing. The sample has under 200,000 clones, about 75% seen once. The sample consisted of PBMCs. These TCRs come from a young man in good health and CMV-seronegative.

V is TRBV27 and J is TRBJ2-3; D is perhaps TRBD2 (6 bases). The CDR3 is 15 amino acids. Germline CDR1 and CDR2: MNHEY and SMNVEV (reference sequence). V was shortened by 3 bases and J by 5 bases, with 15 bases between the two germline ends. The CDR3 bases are TGTGCCAGCAGTTTTTTAGGCGGGATAATAGATACGCAGTATTTT. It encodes CASSFLGGIIDTQYF.

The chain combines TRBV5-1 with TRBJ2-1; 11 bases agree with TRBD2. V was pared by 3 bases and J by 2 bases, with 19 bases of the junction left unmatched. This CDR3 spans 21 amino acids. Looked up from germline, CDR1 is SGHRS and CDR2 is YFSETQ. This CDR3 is CASSSTITSGSPTSPYNEQFF. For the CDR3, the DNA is TGCGCCAGCAGCTCCACAATTACTAGCGGGAGCCCAACCTCGCCCTACAATGAGCAGTTCTTC.

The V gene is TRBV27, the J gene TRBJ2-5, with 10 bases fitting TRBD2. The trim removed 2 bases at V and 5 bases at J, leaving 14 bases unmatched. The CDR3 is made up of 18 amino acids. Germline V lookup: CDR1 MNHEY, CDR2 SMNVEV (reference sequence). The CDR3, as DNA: TGTGCCAGCAGTTTAGCTTGGACTAGCGGTCTCCGGCCGGAGACCCAGTACTTC. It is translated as CASSLAWTSGLRPETQYF.

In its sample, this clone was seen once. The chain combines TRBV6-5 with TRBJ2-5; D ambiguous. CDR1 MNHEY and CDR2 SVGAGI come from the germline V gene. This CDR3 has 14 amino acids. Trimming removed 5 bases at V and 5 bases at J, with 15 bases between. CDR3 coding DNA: TGTGCCAGCAGTCGGAGCGTATTGGCCGAGACCCAGTACTTC. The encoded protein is CASSRSVLAETQYF.

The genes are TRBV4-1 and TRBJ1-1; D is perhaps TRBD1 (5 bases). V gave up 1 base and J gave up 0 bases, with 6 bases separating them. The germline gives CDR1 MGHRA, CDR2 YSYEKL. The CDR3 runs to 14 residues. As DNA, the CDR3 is TGCGCCAGCAGCCAAGTCAGGGTGAACACTGAAGCTTTCTTT. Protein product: CASSQVRVNTEAFF.

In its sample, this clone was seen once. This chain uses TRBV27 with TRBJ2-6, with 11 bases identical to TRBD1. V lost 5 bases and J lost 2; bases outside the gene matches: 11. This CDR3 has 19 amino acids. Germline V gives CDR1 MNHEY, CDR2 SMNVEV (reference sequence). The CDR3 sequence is CASSPHKRTGGAGANVLTF. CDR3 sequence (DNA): TGTGCCAGCAGTCCCCATAAGAGGACAGGGGGCGCTGGGGCCAACGTCCTGACTTTC.

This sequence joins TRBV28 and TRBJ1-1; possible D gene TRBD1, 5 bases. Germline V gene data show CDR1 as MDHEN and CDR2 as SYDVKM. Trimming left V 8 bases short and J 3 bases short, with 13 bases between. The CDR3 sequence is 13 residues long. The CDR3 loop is CASVWGADTEAFF. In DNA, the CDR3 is TGTGCCAGCGTGTGGGGCGCGGACACTGAAGCTTTCTTT.

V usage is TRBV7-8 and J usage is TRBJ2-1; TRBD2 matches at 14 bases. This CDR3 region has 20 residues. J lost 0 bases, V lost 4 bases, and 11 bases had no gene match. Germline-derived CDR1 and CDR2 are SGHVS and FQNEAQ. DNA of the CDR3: TGTGCCAGCAGCTCTCCGGGACTAGCGGGAGAGGGCAGCTCCTACAATGAGCAGTTCTTC. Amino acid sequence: CASSSPGLAGEGSSYNEQFF.

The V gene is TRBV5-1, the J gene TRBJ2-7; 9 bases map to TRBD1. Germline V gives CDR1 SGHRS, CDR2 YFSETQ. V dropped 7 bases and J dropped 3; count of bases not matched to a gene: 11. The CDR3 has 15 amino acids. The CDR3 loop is CASHRTGTGNYEQYF. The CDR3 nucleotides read TGCGCCAGCCACCGTACCGGGACAGGGAACTACGAGCAGTACTTC.

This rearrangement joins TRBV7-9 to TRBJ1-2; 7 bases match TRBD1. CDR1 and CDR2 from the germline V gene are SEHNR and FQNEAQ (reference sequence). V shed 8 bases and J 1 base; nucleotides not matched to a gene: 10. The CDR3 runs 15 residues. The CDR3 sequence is CASQGGGADNYGYTF. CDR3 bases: TGTGCCAGCCAGGGGGGCGGGGCAGATAACTATGGCTACACCTTC.

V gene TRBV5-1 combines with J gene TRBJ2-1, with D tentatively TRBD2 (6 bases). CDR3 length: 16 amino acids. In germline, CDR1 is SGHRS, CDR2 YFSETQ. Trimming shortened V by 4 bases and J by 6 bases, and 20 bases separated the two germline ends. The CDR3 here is CASSVAGRSGGNEQFF. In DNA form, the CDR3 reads TGCGCCAGCAGCGTTGCCGGTAGGTCCGGGGGCAATGAGCAGTTCTTC.